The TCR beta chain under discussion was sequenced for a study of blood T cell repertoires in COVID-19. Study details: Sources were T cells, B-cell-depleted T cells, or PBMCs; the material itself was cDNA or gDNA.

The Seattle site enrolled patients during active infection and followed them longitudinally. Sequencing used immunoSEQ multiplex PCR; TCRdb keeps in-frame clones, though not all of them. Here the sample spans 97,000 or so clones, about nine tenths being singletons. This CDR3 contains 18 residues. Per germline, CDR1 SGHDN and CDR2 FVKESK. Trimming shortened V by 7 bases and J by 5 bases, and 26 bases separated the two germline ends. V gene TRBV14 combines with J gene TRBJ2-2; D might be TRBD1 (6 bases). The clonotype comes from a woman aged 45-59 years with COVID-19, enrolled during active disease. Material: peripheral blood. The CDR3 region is CASKARGAARTGTGELFF. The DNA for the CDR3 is TGTGCCAGCAAGGCCAGGGGAGCGGCCCGGACTGGGACCGGGGAGCTGTTTTTT.